Listed below are T cell receptor beta chains from one sample, sequenced in a study of metastatic and nonmetastatic thyroid tumors. TCRdb reanalyzed the PCR reads with MiXCR. The table includes about 82,000 clones, about an eighth detected once. The sample comprised tumor tissue. The receptors shown here come from a female donor with papillary thyroid cancer or a benign thyroid nodule (not recorded which). Some clones in this sample may be carry-over from other donors' samples. Each CDR3 is given with its conserved first and last residue. A D gene is named only where the DNA matches it firmly. The size field is filled for only some rows; it gives once, few, many or a size class.

few | NA | TRBJ2-6 | TRBV19 | CASMTWGIGGANVLTF | TGTGCCAGTATGACCTGGGGAATTGGTGGGGCCAACGTCCTGACTTTC
NA | NA | TRBJ2-2 | TRBV5-4 | CASSLVRSAWAGELFF | TGTGCCAGCAGCTTAGTACGTAGCGCCTGGGCGGGGGAGCTGTTTTTT
many | TRBD2 | TRBJ2-7 | TRBV2 | CANSPGLADYEQYF | TGTGCCAACTCTCCGGGACTAGCCGACTACGAGCAGTACTTC
many | NA | TRBJ2-2 | TRBV19 | CASKPRPTGELFF | TGTGCCAGTAAACCCAGGCCCACCGGGGAGCTGTTTTTT
many | TRBD1 | TRBJ2-7 | TRBV10-3 | CAISSGQDVSEQYF | TGTGCCATCAGCTCCGGACAGGATGTATCCGAGCAGTACTTC
NA | NA | TRBJ2-5 | TRBV3-1 | CASSQTTVLIETQYF | TGTGCCAGCAGCCAAACTACAGTTCTCATAGAGACCCAGTACTTC
many | TRBD2 | TRBJ2-5 | TRBV5-1 | CASRLAGGQKTQYF | TGCGCCAGCAGACTAGCGGGAGGGCAAAAGACCCAGTACTTC
many | TRBD1 | TRBJ1-5 | TRBV28 | CASRGQRIFQPQHF | TGTGCCAGCAGGGGACAGAGGATATTTCAGCCCCAGCATTTT
many | TRBD1 | TRBJ1-5 | TRBV20-1 | CSAREFDRGNQPQHF | TGCAGTGCTAGAGAGTTCGACAGGGGCAATCAGCCCCAGCATTTT
many | NA | TRBJ1-4 | TRBV6-1 | CASSAQAGAGNEKLFF | TGTGCCAGCAGTGCCCAGGCCGGGGCGGGTAATGAAAAACTGTTTTTT
many | NA | TRBJ2-7 | TRBV19 | CASREGLNSYEQYF | TGTGCCAGTAGGGAGGGTCTTAACTCCTACGAGCAGTACTTC
many | TRBD2 | TRBJ2-1 | TRBV24-1 | CATSDWSLLGLAGSSNEQFF | TGTGCCACCAGTGATTGGTCTCTATTGGGACTAGCGGGTAGTTCCAATGAGCAGTTCTTC
many | TRBD1 | TRBJ1-5 | TRBV2 | CASRRQGAQPQHF | TGTGCCAGCAGGCGACAGGGGGCTCAGCCCCAGCATTTT
NA | NA | TRBJ1-1 | TRBV5-1 | CASSSTNTEAFF | TGCGCCAGCAGTTCAACGAACACTGAAGCTTTCTTT
many | NA | TRBJ2-7 | TRBV7-9 | CASMETQAGYEQYF | TGTGCCAGCATGGAGACGCAGGCGGGCTACGAGCAGTACTTC
few | TRBD1 | TRBJ2-2 | TRBV5-1 | CASSLGQGNNGELFF | TGCGCCAGCAGCTTGGGACAGGGGAACAACGGGGAGCTGTTTTTT
many | TRBD2 | TRBJ2-7 | TRBV11-3 | CASSLGTSFYEQYF | TGTGCCAGCAGCCTCGGGACTAGCTTCTACGAGCAGTACTTC
many | NA | TRBJ1-1 | TRBV2 | CASSPPLGVGAFF | TGTGCCAGCAGTCCACCTTTGGGGGTCGGCGCTTTCTTT
many | TRBD1 | TRBJ1-2 | TRBV2 | CASKDRGQSYGYTF | TGTGCCAGCAAAGACAGGGGGCAGAGCTATGGCTACACCTTC
many | NA | TRBJ1-5 | TRBV27 | CASSPGYSNQPQHF | TGTGCCAGCAGTCCCGGCTATAGCAATCAGCCCCAGCATTTT
NA | NA | TRBJ2-1 | TRBV20-1 | CSSRDLTIGHNEQFF | TGCAGTTCTAGAGATCTGACTATCGGCCACAATGAGCAGTTCTTC
many | TRBD2 | TRBJ2-3 | TRBV2 | CASRLTAGGSDTQYF | TGTGCCAGCCGACTCACAGCGGGAGGGTCAGATACGCAGTATTTT
many | NA | TRBJ2-1 | TRBV27 | CASRLGPGASYNEQFF | TGTGCCAGCAGACTGGGGCCAGGTGCTTCCTACAATGAGCAGTTCTTC
many | NA | TRBJ1-2 | TRBV20-1 | CSARDRGGGGYTF | TGCAGTGCTAGAGATCGGGGCGGAGGAGGCTACACCTTC
many | NA | TRBJ1-1 | TRBV7-9 | CASSSYSGTEAFF | TGTGCCAGCAGCTCTTATAGCGGGACTGAAGCTTTCTTT
many | TRBD1 | TRBJ2-6 | TRBV6-5 | CASSNPGQGAYGANVLTF | TGTGCCAGCAGTAACCCGGGACAGGGGGCGTACGGGGCCAACGTCCTGACTTTC
many | NA | TRBJ2-7 | TRBV7-2 | CASSLEANSYEQYF | TGTGCCAGCAGCTTAGAAGCCAACTCATACGAGCAGTACTTC
many | NA | TRBJ1-1 | TRBV4-1 | CASSQEPQGWNTEAFF | TGCGCCAGCAGCCAAGAACCTCAGGGGTGGAACACTGAAGCTTTCTTT
many | NA | TRBJ1-3 | TRBV2 | CASSEDGNTIYF | TGTGCCAGCAGTGAGGACGGAAACACCATATATTTT
many | NA | TRBJ2-1 | TRBV2 | CASLRQYNEQFF | TGTGCCAGCTTAAGACAGTACAATGAGCAGTTCTTC
many | NA | TRBJ2-7 | TRBV19 | CASSIEGRVHEQYF | TGTGCCAGTAGTATCGAGGGCAGGGTCCACGAGCAGTACTTC
few | NA | TRBJ2-3 | TRBV5-4 | CASSWIADTQYF | TGTGCCAGCAGCTGGATCGCAGATACGCAGTATTTT
many | TRBD1 | TRBJ1-2 | TRBV18 | CASSAGQGFGYTF | TGTGCCAGCTCAGCGGGACAGGGGTTTGGCTACACCTTC
many | TRBD2 | TRBJ2-1 | TRBV5-1 | CASSLEGGRLDNEQFF | TGCGCCAGCAGCTTGGAAGGCGGGAGATTGGACAATGAGCAGTTCTTC
many | TRBD2 | TRBJ2-7 | TRBV6-1 | CASSEAVGTSGAEQYF | TGTGCCAGCAGTGAAGCGGTTGGGACTAGCGGGGCCGAGCAGTACTTC
many | NA | TRBJ2-7 | TRBV12-5 | CASDLVHREQYF | TGTGCTAGTGATTTGGTACATCGGGAGCAGTACTTC
NA | NA | TRBJ2-6 | TRBV30 | CAWKYNSGANVLTF | TGTGCCTGGAAATATAACTCTGGGGCCAACGTCCTGACTTTC
many | NA | TRBJ2-5 | TRBV28 | CASTDSALRETQYF | TGTGCCAGCACTGACAGCGCCCTACGAGAGACCCAGTACTTC
NA | NA | TRBJ1-4 | TRBV10-3 | CASNRDGSNEKLFF | TGTGCCAGCAACCGGGACGGGTCTAATGAAAAACTGTTTTTT
many | TRBD1 | TRBJ1-6 | TRBV5-1 | CASTPWGQGESPLHF | TGCGCCAGCACCCCATGGGGACAGGGTGAATCACCCCTCCACTTT
many | TRBD2 | TRBJ2-1 | TRBV2 | CASKPSGRALWDNEQFF | TGTGCCAGCAAGCCTAGCGGGAGGGCCCTCTGGGACAATGAGCAGTTCTTC
many | NA | TRBJ1-2 | TRBV27 | CASRGVGAAPYGYTF | TGTGCCAGCAGAGGGGTCGGAGCCGCCCCCTATGGCTACACCTTC
many | TRBD2 | TRBJ2-3 | TRBV10-1 | CASSPLPGLTNTDTQYF | TGCGCCAGCAGCCCACTACCGGGACTAACAAACACAGATACGCAGTATTTT
few | TRBD2 | TRBJ2-1 | TRBV28 | CASSSKGLAGRYEQFF | TGTGCCAGCAGTTCCAAGGGACTAGCGGGACGGTATGAGCAGTTCTTC
many | NA | TRBJ2-3 | TRBV20-1 | CSADHSGGWTDTQYF | TGCAGTGCGGACCATTCAGGGGGGTGGACAGATACGCAGTATTTT
many | NA | TRBJ1-1 | TRBV2 | CASSVGRSDVAEAFF | TGTGCCAGCAGTGTTGGCAGATCAGATGTGGCTGAAGCTTTCTTT
many | NA | TRBJ1-5 | TRBV12-3/TRBV12-4 | CASNRDAGQPQHF | TGTGCCAGCAACAGGGACGCGGGGCAGCCCCAGCATTTT
NA | TRBD1 | TRBJ1-2 | TRBV20-1 | CSARDTGTAISYGYTF | TGCAGTGCTAGAGATACTGGGACAGCTATCTCCTATGGCTACACCTTC
many | TRBD2 | TRBJ2-3 | TRBV5-1 | CASSLERGWGDTQYF | TGCGCCAGCAGCTTGGAGCGGGGGTGGGGAGATACGCAGTATTTT
NA | TRBD2 | TRBJ2-2 | TRBV9 | CASSSGGGWYTGELFF | TGTGCCAGCAGCTCGGGAGGGGGGTGGTACACCGGGGAGCTGTTTTTT
many | NA | TRBJ2-5 | TRBV5-8 | CASSRTSFGETQYF | TGTGCCAGCAGCCGTACTAGCTTCGGTGAGACCCAGTACTTC
many | NA | TRBJ2-3 | TRBV7-2 | CASSFPPLKKGGWTGTQYF | TGTGCCAGCAGCTTCCCACCTTTGAAAAAGGGGGGCTGGACAGGTACGCAGTATTTT
NA | NA | TRBJ1-1 | TRBV18 | CASSLGGVTNTEAFF | TGTGCCAGCTCACTGGGGGGCGTCACGAACACTGAAGCTTTCTTT
few | NA | TRBJ1-4 | TRBV19 | CASRNRVSTNEKLFF | TGTGCCAGTAGAAACAGGGTTTCAACTAATGAAAAACTGTTTTTT
many | NA | TRBJ2-5 | TRBV6-1 | CASSFGARETQYF | TGTGCCAGCAGTTTCGGCGCACGGGAGACCCAGTACTTC
many | TRBD2 | TRBJ2-3 | TRBV4-2 | CASSQDRASGNTDTQYF | TGTGCCAGCAGCCAAGATCGGGCTAGCGGAAACACAGATACGCAGTATTTT
many | NA | TRBJ2-3 | TRBV19 | CASSMYRGEADTQYF | TGTGCCAGTAGTATGTACAGAGGTGAGGCAGATACGCAGTATTTT